This record looks at one TCR beta chain sequence and its context. TCRdb reprocessed the 5' RACE reads, keeping one entry per CDR3 protein, no DNA. This sample's clone table lists about 550,000 distinct CDR3 sequences. There are 15 residues in the CDR3. Germline lookup yields CDR1 SQVTM and CDR2 ANQGSEA. This specimen comes from a study of T cells expressing NK-cell markers. The J gene is TRBJ2-3, the V gene TRBV29-1; TCRdb proposes TRBD1, but this gene call is untestable without DNA. The source material was blood T cells: a sorted CD56 or NKG2C T cell subset, CD4+ or CD8+ T cells, or bulk PBMC T cells (not recorded which). The receptor's source is a young man in good health. CDR3 protein: CSVDGARGSTDTQYF.